The next 25 T cell receptor beta chains were all read from a single sample in a study of T cell changes during pregnancy in multiple sclerosis. Sequencing used immunoSEQ multiplex PCR; TCRdb keeps in-frame clones, though not all of them. The sample shows 25,000 to 30,000 clones, 89% of them seen only once. The source was CD4+ T cells from peripheral blood mononuclear cells, collected in the first trimester of pregnancy. These receptors came from a female donor in good health, enrolled as a control in a pregnancy study.

The J gene is TRBJ1-3, the V gene TRBV28, with unresolved D. Germline V lookup: CDR1 MDHEN, CDR2 SYDVKM. V gave up 2 bases and J gave up 8 bases, with 10 bases separating them. CDR3 length: 13 residues. The CDR3 loop is CASSLGGEYTIYF. The DNA of the CDR3 is TGTGCCAGCAGTTTAGGCGGGGAATACACCATATATTTT.

This clone was picked up one time. The CDR3 loop is CASSLVSREAGYTF. The CDR3 DNA sequence: TGTGCCAGCAGTTTAGTAAGCAGGGAGGCTGGCTACACCTTC. The rearrangement links TRBV28 to TRBJ1-2; possibly TRBD1 for D (5 bases). CDR3 length: 14 amino acids. Trimming shortened V by 2 bases and J by 7 bases, and 14 bases separated the two germline ends. Germline-derived CDR1 and CDR2 are MDHEN and SYDVKM.

This chain joins TRBV27 and TRBJ1-1, with 7 bases matching TRBD1. The CDR3 spans 13 residues. Germline lookup yields CDR1 MNHEY and CDR2 SMNVEV (reference sequence). V gave up 6 bases and J gave up 4 bases; unmatched junction bases: 5. The CDR3 coding sequence is TGTGCCAGCAGGGGACAGCTAGTCACTGAAGCTTTCTTT. This sequence encodes CASRGQLVTEAFF.

The V call is TRBV7-3, the J call TRBJ2-4; D not resolved. CDR1 is SGHTA and CDR2 is FQGTGA in the germline V gene. CDR3 length: 13 residues. V was clipped by 5 bases and J by 8 bases, with 13 bases between them. The DNA of the CDR3 is TGTGCCAGCAGCCCTCCCCCGCCGGACATTCAGTACTTC. Translation: CASSPPPPDIQYF.

The chain couples TRBV30 to TRBJ1-1; TRBD1 agrees at 10 bases. V was pared by 5 bases and J by 4 bases, with 4 bases of the junction left unmatched. CDR1 and CDR2 from the germline V gene are GTSNPN and SVGIG (reference sequence). The CDR3 runs 13 residues. This CDR3 is CAWAGTGATEAFF. In nucleotides, the CDR3 is TGTGCCTGGGCCGGGACAGGGGCCACTGAAGCTTTCTTT.

V gene TRBV18 combines with J gene TRBJ2-7; 9 bases line up with TRBD1. The germline CDR1 and CDR2 sequences are KGHSH and LQKENI. The CDR3 runs 14 residues. Trimming cost V 3 bases and J 6 bases; bases outside gene matches: 6. The CDR3 DNA is TGTGCCAGCTCACCCCTTACAGGGGGCGCCGAGCAGTACTTC. Protein sequence: CASSPLTGGAEQYF.

The J gene is TRBJ2-5, the V gene TRBV2, with 7 bases matching TRBD2. The V segment lost 3 bases and the J segment 0 bases; nucleotides outside the gene matches: 7. Germline V gene lookup returns CDR1 SNHLY and CDR2 FYNNEI. This CDR3 has 16 residues. The CDR3 loop is CASSEGRGFNQETQYF. In DNA, the CDR3 is TGTGCCAGCAGTGAGGGGCGGGGGTTTAACCAAGAGACCCAGTACTTC.

The chain combines TRBV28 with TRBJ1-5, with 8 nucleotides matching TRBD1. The germline V gene has CDR1 MDHEN and CDR2 SYDVKM. The CDR3 sequence is 14 residues long. With 7 bases clipped from V and 7 bases from J, the junction kept 9 bases outside the gene matches. The CDR3 loop is CASNTGTGHQPQHF. CDR3 sequence (DNA): TGTGCCAGCAACACCGGGACAGGTCACCAGCCCCAGCATTTT.

This chain joins TRBV29-1 and TRBJ1-3, with unresolved D. The germline V gene encodes CDR1 SQVTM and CDR2 ANQGSEA. The CDR3 is 13 residues long. The CDR3 nucleotides are TGCGGGAGTCTAGTAAGCTCTGGAAACACCATATATTTT. Translated: CGSLVSSGNTIYF.

J is TRBJ1-2 and V is TRBV2; TRBD1 is a possible D gene (5 bases). Germline values: CDR1 SNHLY, CDR2 FYNNEI. The CDR3 is 13 residues long. The V gene lost 3 bases and the J gene lost 5 bases, with 10 bases spanning the gap. The CDR3 protein is CASSDGALYGYTF. CDR3 DNA: TGTGCCAGCAGTGATGGGGCGCTGTATGGCTACACCTTC.

The chain is built from TRBV5-5 and TRBJ2-1; D unresolved. Germline V CDR1 and CDR2: SGHKS, YYEKEE (reference sequence). This CDR3 is built from 14 residues. The V end lost 2 bases, the J end lost 0 bases, and 6 bases lay between the germline ends. The CDR3 nucleotides read TGTGCCAGCAGCTTTATGAGCTCCTACAATGAGCAGTTCTTC. This translates into CASSFMSSYNEQFF. Filled out from reference TRBV5-5 and TRBJ2-1, the complete variable domain reads DAGVTQSPTHLIKTRGQQVTLRCSPISGHKSVSWYQQVLGQGPQFIFQYYEKEERGRGNFPDRFSARQFPNYSSELNVNALLLGDSALYLCASSFMSSYNEQFFGPGTRLTVL.

This chain joins TRBV4-3 and TRBJ2-2; 10 bases align to TRBD1. The trim removed 4 bases at V and 4 bases at J, leaving 0 bases unmatched. Germline loops: CDR1 LGHNA, CDR2 YSLEER. This CDR3 region has 14 residues. In DNA form, the CDR3 reads TGCGCCAGCAGCCGGGACAGGGGCACCGGGGAGCTGTTTTTT. Protein sequence: CASSRDRGTGELFF.

The rearrangement links TRBV30 to TRBJ2-5; weak D call: TRBD2 (5 bases). Germline loops: CDR1 GTSNPN, CDR2 SVGIG (reference sequence). V gave up 2 bases and J gave up 5 bases, with 9 bases separating them. The CDR3 runs 12 residues. CDR3 protein: CAWSLGGETQYF. Written as DNA, the CDR3 is TGTGCCTGGAGTCTCGGAGGCGAGACCCAGTACTTC.

This CDR3 reads CAWSPGRVPEKLFF. The CDR3 DNA reads as TGTGCCTGGAGCCCGGGAAGGGTTCCCGAAAAACTGTTTTTT. The chain links TRBV30 to TRBJ1-4; D call uncertain. Trimming stripped 3 bases from V and 8 bases from J, with 16 bases between. CDR1 GTSNPN and CDR2 SVGIG come from the germline V gene (reference sequence). The CDR3 contains 14 residues.

This sequence joins TRBV6-1 and TRBJ2-5; 10 nucleotides line up with TRBD1. The ends lost 2 bases at V and 4 bases at J; junction bases unmatched: 7. This CDR3 region has 16 residues. Germline values: CDR1 MNHNS, CDR2 SASEGT. This CDR3 reads CASSELRDRGVETQYF. The CDR3 DNA is TGTGCCAGCAGTGAATTGCGGGACAGGGGCGTAGAGACCCAGTACTTC.

This chain links TRBV18 with TRBJ1-2; 8 bases are shared with TRBD1. Per germline, CDR1 KGHSH and CDR2 LQKENI. The CDR3 extends over 14 amino acids. Unmatched junction bases numbered 4, after V lost 3 bases and J lost 4 bases. The CDR3: CASSPQGQGYGYTF. The CDR3 DNA reads as TGTGCCAGCTCACCCCAAGGACAGGGCTATGGCTACACCTTC. Based on the CDR3 plus reference TRBV18 and TRBJ1-2, the full variable domain is NAGVMQNPRHLVRRRGQEARLRCSPMKGHSHVYWYRQLPEEGLKFMVYLQKENIIDESGMPKERFSAEFPKEGPSILRIQQVVRGDSAAYFCASSPQGQGYGYTFGSGTRLTVV.

The rearrangement joins TRBV7-3 to TRBJ2-3; TRBD2 matches 15 bases. CDR1 and CDR2 (germline): SGHTA, FQGTGA. With V trimmed by 1 base and J by 6 bases, 5 bases remained unmatched. The CDR3 spans 17 residues. The CDR3 protein is CASSLMGLAGGGDTQYF. The CDR3 nucleotides read TGTGCCAGCAGCTTAATGGGACTAGCGGGAGGCGGCGATACGCAGTATTTT.

The chain joins TRBV25-1 to TRBJ2-7, with D tentatively TRBD1 (6 bases). V shed 4 bases and J shed 5 bases, with 12 bases lying between them. This CDR3 has 13 amino acids. Germline V gene sequence: CDR1 MGHDK, CDR2 SYGVNS. CDR3: CASSADRGHEQYF. As DNA, the CDR3 is TGTGCCAGCAGTGCGGACAGAGGCCACGAGCAGTACTTC.

The chain recombines TRBV7-7 with TRBJ2-5; 10 nucleotides align to TRBD1. Trimming took 5 bases from V and 4 from J; bases not matched to a gene: 7. CDR3 length: 15 residues. Germline V CDR1 and CDR2: SSHAT, FNYEAQ (reference sequence). The CDR3 reads CASSQRTGGLETQYF. The CDR3 nucleotides read TGTGCCAGCAGCCAAAGGACAGGGGGTTTAGAGACCCAGTACTTC.

This CDR3 is CATSREGGSYEQYF. The CDR3 DNA reads as TGTGCCACCAGCAGAGAGGGGGGCTCCTACGAGCAGTACTTC. The chain is built from TRBV15 and TRBJ2-7; D is perhaps TRBD2 (6 bases). Germline V gene data show CDR1 as LNHNV and CDR2 as YYDKDF (reference sequence). The CDR3 is 14 residues long. V lost 0 bases to trimming and J lost 0 bases, with 6 bases between them.

The rearrangement links TRBV9 to TRBJ1-2, with 9 nucleotides matching TRBD1. Germline CDR1 is SGDLS and CDR2 is YYNGEE. The CDR3 length is 15 residues. V shed 2 bases and J 9 bases; nucleotides not matched to a gene: 11. CDR3 DNA: TGTGCCAGCAGCGTCGGGACAGGGTCTGGAGGGAGCTACACCTTC. Its translation is CASSVGTGSGGSYTF.

The rearrangement links TRBV7-9 to TRBJ2-1, with D unclear. Germline V gene sequence: CDR1 SEHNR, CDR2 FQNEAQ (reference sequence). This CDR3 region has 14 residues. The V end lost 4 bases, the J end lost 7 bases, and 14 bases lay between the germline ends. This chain's CDR3 is CASSYTNRVNEQFF. In DNA form, the CDR3 reads TGTGCCAGCAGCTATACTAATCGGGTGAATGAGCAGTTCTTC.

This clone was found once. V gene TRBV19 combines with J gene TRBJ1-5; 9 bases are shared with TRBD1. V trimming: 6 bases; J trimming: 4 bases; junction bases outside the gene matches: 7. Germline CDR1 reads LNHDA; CDR2 reads SQIVND (reference sequence). This CDR3 has 15 amino acids. The DNA for the CDR3 is TGTGCCAGTAGGATACAGGGGGCGGGTAATCAGCCCCAGCATTTT. Amino acids: CASRIQGAGNQPQHF.

The chain links TRBV7-9 to TRBJ2-3, with unresolved D. V lost 3 bases and J lost 7, with 11 bases in between. Germline V gives CDR1 SEHNR, CDR2 FQNEAQ (reference sequence). The CDR3 length is 13 residues. The DNA of the CDR3 is TGTGCCAGCAGCTTTCCCACGGTTCATACGCAGTATTTT. As protein: CASSFPTVHTQYF.

The chain links TRBV5-1 to TRBJ1-2; D gene unclear. Per the germline V gene, CDR1 is SGHRS and CDR2 is YFSETQ. V shed 4 bases and J shed 7 bases, with 17 bases lying between them. The CDR3 is 14 amino acids. The CDR3 protein is CASSAVNREAGYTF. CDR3 DNA sequence: TGCGCCAGCAGCGCCGTTAACCGGGAGGCTGGCTACACCTTC.